These T cell receptor beta chains were read from a single sample in a study of T cells in tumors after PD-1 blockade. The data were produced by immunoSEQ multiplex PCR, yet TCRdb's version contains in-frame clones alone and is incomplete. Found here are fewer than 55,000 clones, over 70% of them singletons; the top ten hold roughly 4%. The sample here was PBMCs, taken before anti-PD-1 treatment. The source of these receptors is a human donor with basal cell carcinoma. Each CDR3 is given with its conserved first and last residue. D genes are given only for firm matches. Size is stated for part of the rows, as once, few or many counts, or as a class when the clone is expanded.

TRBD1	TRBV5-1	-	TRBJ2-3	TGCGCCAGCAGCCCCGGAACTGGACAGGGGACAGCAGATACGCAGTATTTT	CASSPGTGQGTADTQYF
-	TRBV4-1	few	TRBJ2-5	TGCGCCAGCAGCCAAACCATGGGTTTGGGGGGAACGGGACAAGAGACCCAGTACTTC	CASSQTMGLGGTGQETQYF
TRBD1	TRBV5-1	once	TRBJ2-5	TGCGCCAGCAGCCAGGGACAGGGAAGGGTAGAGACCCAGTACTTC	CASSQGQGRVETQYF
TRBD1	TRBV5-1	-	TRBJ2-2	TGCGCCAGCAGCTTGAGTACAGGGGGTACCACCGGGGAGCTGTTTTTT	CASSLSTGGTTGELFF
-	TRBV14	-	TRBJ2-1	TGTGCCAGCAGCCAAGTCGGGGGATCCTACAATGAGCAGTTCTTC	CASSQVGGSYNEQFF
TRBD1	TRBV2	-	TRBJ1-1	TGTGCCAGCAGTGAAAAGCGGACAGGGGTCACTGAAGCTTTCTTT	CASSEKRTGVTEAFF
TRBD1	TRBV14	-	TRBJ1-1	TGTGCCAGCAGCCCCCGCACAGGGGGCTGGGGCACTGAAGCTTTCTTT	CASSPRTGGWGTEAFF
-	TRBV7-9	-	TRBJ1-1	TGTGCCAGCAGCTTAGGGGGTGAAGCTTTCTTT	CASSLGGEAFF
-	TRBV4-1	few	TRBJ2-7	TGCGCCAGCAGCCCCTTAGACCCTTTTGAGCAGTACTTC	CASSPLDPFEQYF
TRBD1	TRBV30	-	TRBJ1-4	TGTGCCTGGAGTGGGGACAGCAAGAATGAAAAACTGTTTTTT	CAWSGDSKNEKLFF
TRBD1	TRBV30	-	TRBJ2-6	TGTGCCTGGACCTGGACAGGGTTCGGGGCCAACGTCCTGACTTTC	CAWTWTGFGANVLTF
-	TRBV24-1	-	TRBJ1-5	TGTGCCACCAGTGGGCGAGGGACAATCAAGGGAATGAATCAGCCCCAGCATTTT	CATSGRGTIKGMNQPQHF
TRBD2	TRBV6-2/TRBV6-3	-	TRBJ2-1	TGTGCCAGCAGTTACTCGATAAGAGCGGGGGGTAACAATGAGCAGTTCTTC	CASSYSIRAGGNNEQFF
TRBD2	TRBV9	-	TRBJ2-3	TGTGCCAGCAGCGTCTCGCGGGGGGTAGATACGCAGTATTTT	CASSVSRGVDTQYF
-	TRBV15	-	TRBJ1-1	TGTGCCACCAGCGTCGTTTGGAACACTGAAGCTTTCTTT	CATSVVWNTEAFF
TRBD1	TRBV7-9	-	TRBJ1-2	TGTGCCAGCAGCCCCCGACAGGGAGGCTACACCTTC	CASSPRQGGYTF
-	TRBV7-2	-	TRBJ2-3	TGTGCCAGCAGCCACTGGCTAGGCGGTAGCACAGATACGCAGTATTTT	CASSHWLGGSTDTQYF